This is a list of T cell receptor beta chains from one sample in a study of cytotoxic CD8 clonotypes in ibrutinib-treated CLL. Using immunoSEQ multiplex PCR, the repertoire was profiled, and TCRdb retains in-frame clones only, with some absent. The data contain some 40,000 clones, approximately 71% of them singletons. Specimen: PBMCs, collected at disease progression, from a patient treated with ibrutinib. The receptor set was obtained from a human donor with chronic lymphocytic leukemia. CDR3s include the opening cysteine and the closing phenylalanine or tryptophan. A D gene is named only where the DNA matches it firmly. A clone size is listed for some rows: how often the clone was seen (once, few, many), or a class if it is expanded.

clone size	D gene	V gene	J gene	CDR3 protein	CDR3 DNA
few	TRBD1	TRBV2	TRBJ2-7	CASSGTENYEQYF	TGTGCCAGCAGCGGGACAGAAAACTACGAGCAGTACTTC
.	TRBD2	TRBV11-3	TRBJ2-2	CASRYGTSGAGELFF	TGTGCCAGCAGATACGGGACTAGCGGGGCCGGGGAGCTGTTTTTT
.	.	TRBV5-3	TRBJ2-1	CARSLVGKFQNNEQFF	TGTGCCAGAAGCTTGGTGGGCAAGTTTCAAAACAATGAGCAGTTCTTC
.	TRBD2	TRBV5-4	TRBJ2-1	CASSLELWREGPNEQFF	TGTGCCAGCAGCTTGGAGCTCTGGCGGGAGGGCCCTAATGAGCAGTTCTTC
.	.	TRBV6-5	TRBJ2-7	CASSVGIPYEQYF	TGTGCCAGCAGTGTCGGGATTCCCTACGAGCAGTACTTC
few	.	TRBV7-2	TRBJ2-2	CASSLSWGELFF	TGTGCCAGCAGCTTATCGTGGGGGGAGCTGTTTTTT
.	.	TRBV5-3	TRBJ2-4	CARSPLVSPAPKNIQYF	TGTGCCAGAAGCCCGCTCGTTTCTCCTGCCCCAAAAAACATTCAGTACTTC
.	.	TRBV7-9	TRBJ2-3	CASSLVRTDTQYF	TGTGCCAGCAGCTTAGTGCGCACAGATACGCAGTATTTT
.	.	TRBV7-9	TRBJ2-3	CASSLQGISTDTQYF	TGTGCCAGCAGTCTCCAGGGAATTAGCACAGATACGCAGTATTTT
.	.	TRBV5-6	TRBJ2-7	CASSLRRYEQYF	TGTGCCAGCAGCTTGAGGCGCTACGAGCAGTACTTC
few	.	TRBV7-2	TRBJ2-5	CASSLVRVETQYF	TGTGCCAGCAGCTTAGTACGGGTTGAGACCCAGTACTTC
.	TRBD1	TRBV2	TRBJ1-5	CASSEFSQQGLENSNQPQHF	TGTGCCAGCAGTGAATTCTCCCAACAGGGGCTTGAAAATAGCAATCAGCCCCAGCATTTT
.	TRBD1	TRBV28	TRBJ1-1	CASSPPDRGMNTEAFF	TGTGCCAGCAGTCCTCCGGACAGGGGGATGAACACTGAAGCTTTCTTT
few	.	TRBV9	TRBJ1-4	CASSPVGGGFEKLFF	TGTGCCAGCAGCCCCGTTGGGGGGGGCTTTGAAAAACTGTTTTTT
.	.	TRBV19	TRBJ1-5	CASSPGSQPQHF	TGTGCCAGTAGTCCAGGGAGTCAGCCCCAGCATTTT
.	TRBD1	TRBV19	TRBJ2-1	CASAPGQAVNEQFF	TGTGCCAGTGCTCCGGGACAGGCGGTCAATGAGCAGTTCTTC
once	TRBD1	TRBV11-2	TRBJ1-4	CASSGFQGAGEKLFF	TGTGCCAGCAGCGGATTCCAGGGGGCAGGGGAAAAACTGTTTTTT
.	.	TRBV5-1	TRBJ2-7	CASSLVGWTDYEQYF	TGCGCCAGCAGCTTGGTGGGTTGGACGGACTACGAGCAGTACTTC
.	TRBD1	TRBV28	TRBJ1-1	CASSLQKTGGTSEAFF	TGTGCCAGCAGTTTACAAAAGACAGGGGGGACATCTGAAGCTTTCTTT
.	TRBD1	TRBV30	TRBJ1-2	CAWSDAPRQGVKGYTF	TGTGCCTGGAGTGATGCCCCGCGACAGGGGGTAAAAGGCTACACCTTC
.	.	TRBV4-1	TRBJ2-1	CASSQGYGSPPNEQFF	TGCGCCAGCAGCCAAGGGTACGGGAGTCCCCCCAATGAGCAGTTCTTC
.	TRBD1	TRBV29-1	TRBJ2-7	CSVGDRALTEQYF	TGCAGCGTCGGGGACAGGGCTCTGACCGAGCAGTACTTC
.	.	TRBV28	TRBJ1-5	CASTRGRGYQPQHF	TGTGCCAGCACTCGTGGGAGGGGCTATCAGCCCCAGCATTTT
few	.	TRBV7-8	TRBJ2-2	CASSLDRTTGELFF	TGTGCCAGCAGCTTAGATCGGACCACCGGGGAGCTGTTTTTT
.	.	TRBV5-1	TRBJ2-2	CASSLAGPNTGELFF	TGCGCCAGCAGCTTGGCGGGGCCGAACACCGGGGAGCTGTTTTTT
.	TRBD2	TRBV27	TRBJ2-7	CASSPGLAGVGYEQYF	TGTGCCAGCAGTCCCGGACTAGCGGGAGTAGGTTACGAGCAGTACTTC
.	TRBD2	TRBV5-4	TRBJ2-1	CASSPRPGTSGINEQFF	TGTGCCAGCAGCCCGCGGCCCGGGACTAGCGGGATAAATGAGCAGTTCTTC
medium-sized	.	TRBV11-2	TRBJ2-5	CASSPLLANQETQYF	TGTGCCAGCAGCCCCCTTCTAGCGAACCAAGAGACCCAGTACTTC
.	.	TRBV6-5	TRBJ2-1	CASSIGTGSNEQFF	TGTGCCAGCAGCATCGGGACTGGTTCCAATGAGCAGTTCTTC
once	TRBD1	TRBV7-2	TRBJ2-1	CASRRTGMANEQFF	TGTGCCAGCAGGAGGACAGGGATGGCCAATGAGCAGTTCTTC
few	.	TRBV7-8	TRBJ1-2	CASSLLRGASGYTF	TGTGCCAGCAGCCTGCTGAGGGGCGCGAGTGGCTACACCTTC
.	.	TRBV18	TRBJ1-2	CASSPSGSLPYGYTF	TGTGCCAGCTCACCTTCGGGAAGCCTCCCCTATGGCTACACCTTC
.	.	TRBV14	TRBJ1-2	CASSQVGGGYTF	TGTGCCAGCAGCCAAGTCGGGGGTGGCTACACCTTC
.	.	TRBV11-3	TRBJ2-7	CASSLGPDRSYEQYF	TGTGCCAGCAGCTTAGGCCCTGACAGGTCATACGAGCAGTACTTC
.	.	TRBV19	TRBJ2-6	CASSIRATPHSGANVLTF	TGTGCCAGTAGTATCCGGGCCACGCCTCACTCTGGGGCCAACGTCCTGACTTTC
.	TRBD1	TRBV19	TRBJ1-1	CASEQGPEAFF	TGTGCCAGTGAACAGGGGCCCGAAGCTTTCTTT
.	TRBD1	TRBV27	TRBJ2-7	CASSSQGATAYEQYF	TGTGCCAGCAGTTCACAGGGGGCAACTGCCTACGAGCAGTACTTC
.	.	TRBV27	TRBJ1-1	CASSLIVPGAEAFF	TGTGCCAGCAGTTTAATCGTACCAGGGGCAGAGGCTTTCTTT
.	TRBD2	TRBV18	TRBJ2-1	CASSGTSGRDEQFF	TGTGCCAGCTCCGGGACTAGCGGGAGGGATGAGCAGTTCTTC
.	.	TRBV7-2	TRBJ2-3	CASSPQTGSTDTQYF	TGTGCCAGCAGCCCCCAGACAGGAAGCACAGATACGCAGTATTTT
.	.	TRBV19	TRBJ2-5	CASSMGAWVETQYF	TGTGCCAGTAGTATGGGGGCCTGGGTAGAGACCCAGTACTTC